The clone carrying this T cell receptor beta chain was seen many times. Its antigen is unknown. Germline V gene lookup returns CDR1 SGHTA and CDR2 FQGNSA. The CDR3 is made up of 13 amino acids. Trimming at V came to 6 bases and at J to 5 bases, leaving 6 bases not matched to a gene. This sample stems from a study of regulatory T cells in long-lasting Graves disease. Specified time point: persistent/refractory GD, antithyroid drugs over 5 years with positive TRAb. From PBMCs, RNA was extracted and then used to make the TCR library. According to the study, TCR beta libraries were built with iRepertoire HTBI primers and CDR3-region Arm-PCR. TCRdb recomputed calls from the multiplex PCR reads with MiXCR, one row per CDR3 protein. Of 450,000 or so distinct CDR3 sequences listed, 20% to 25% are singletons. Study-wide results and limits: Few sampled subjects may have lowered accuracy.

This sequence originates from a female donor with Graves disease. This chain connects TRBV7-2 to TRBJ2-5; 7 bases agree with TRBD2. The sample in question was peripheral blood mononuclear cells (PBMCs), obtained when the disease was refractory, from a patient treated with antithyroid drugs. The CDR3 loop is CASRASGVETQYF. CDR3 DNA sequence: TGTGCCAGCAGGGCTAGCGGTGTCGAGACCCAGTACTTC.